A single sample is the source of the 31 T cell receptor beta chains below, sequenced in a study of cytomegalovirus exposure and HLA in healthy donors. PCR employed 60 Vbeta and 13 Jbeta primers. This table comes from immunoSEQ multiplex PCR, and its TCRdb copy is limited to in-frame clones, with some not included. The data contain 140,000 to 150,000 clones, just under 85% of them singletons. The specimen sequenced was PBMCs. Receptor source: a woman aged 60-70 years in good health and CMV-seropositive.

The rearrangement links TRBV5-1 to TRBJ1-2; the D gene is possibly TRBD1 (5 bases). Trimming took 1 base from V and 3 from J, leaving 7 bases between them. The CDR3 is 13 residues long. Germline CDR1 and CDR2: SGHRS and YFSETQ. The CDR3: CASSLIGDYGYTF. As DNA, the CDR3 is TGCGCCAGCAGCTTGATAGGGGACTATGGCTACACCTTC.

This chain uses TRBV5-4 with TRBJ2-2, with TRBD2 identical over 11 bases. CDR3 length equals 17 residues. Germline-derived CDR1 and CDR2 are SGHNT and YYREEE (reference sequence). J gave up 9 bases and V 4 bases, and 14 bases lay outside the gene matches. The CDR3 nucleotides read TGTGCCAGCAGCCTACCGCTACTAGCGGGAGACTTCCGGGAGCTGTTTTTT. Translation: CASSLPLLAGDFRELFF.

V is TRBV7-6 and J is TRBJ1-2; 11 bases agree with TRBD1. The CDR3 totals 13 residues. From germline, CDR1 is SGHVS and CDR2 FNYEAQ. J gave up 8 bases and V 5 bases, and 4 bases lay outside the gene matches. This CDR3 is CASSGDRGVGYTF. The CDR3 region has the DNA TGTGCCAGCAGCGGGGACAGGGGGGTCGGCTACACCTTC.

V is TRBV7-2 and J is TRBJ2-5; tentatively, D is TRBD2 (5 bases). CDR1 and CDR2 (germline): SGHTA, FQGNSA. The CDR3 has 14 amino acids. V dropped 1 base and J dropped 2 bases, with 8 bases sitting between them. CDR3 loop: CASSLGRRQETQYF. As DNA, the CDR3 is TGTGCCAGCAGCTTAGGGAGGCGGCAAGAGACCCAGTACTTC.

The chain carries TRBV6-6 and TRBJ2-2, with TRBD2 matching over 7 bases. This CDR3 has 15 amino acids. Germline lookup yields CDR1 MNHNY and CDR2 SVGAGI (reference sequence). Trimming cost V 5 bases and J 3 bases; bases outside gene matches: 6. The CDR3 loop is CASSPGGRDTGELFF. CDR3 coding DNA: TGTGCCAGCAGTCCGGGAGGCCGGGACACCGGGGAGCTGTTTTTT.

The rearrangement links TRBV13 to TRBJ1-2; 7 bases map to TRBD1. CDR3 size: 14 residues. Germline V gives CDR1 PRHDT, CDR2 FYEKMQ (reference sequence). After removal of 6 bases from V and 4 bases from J, the junction contained 8 bases not matched to a gene. In DNA form, the CDR3 reads TGTGCCAGCAGGCAATGGACAGGACCCTATGGCTACACCTTC. This gives the protein CASRQWTGPYGYTF.

The rearrangement links TRBV2 to TRBJ2-2; 9 bases agree with TRBD1. This CDR3 has 16 residues. V lost 7 bases to trimming and J lost 6 bases; unmatched junction nucleotides: 12. Germline CDR1 SNHLY, CDR2 FYNNEI. The CDR3 sequence: CASIPVTGGGPGELFF. DNA of the CDR3: TGTGCCAGCATCCCCGTCACAGGGGGCGGTCCCGGGGAGCTGTTTTTT.

The V call is TRBV6-1, the J call TRBJ2-3; 10 bases are shared with TRBD2. Germline trimming cut 11 bases from V and 6 bases from J; bases unmatched to any gene: 11. CDR1 MNHNS and CDR2 SASEGT come from the germline V gene. The length of the CDR3 is 14 residues. CDR3 nucleotides: TGTGCCGCCAGGGGTCTAGCGGGAGCCGATACGCAGTATTTT. It encodes CAARGLAGADTQYF.

This clone was recorded once. The chain uses TRBV11-3 and TRBJ2-3; 7 bases map to TRBD2. This CDR3 contains 15 residues. The junction had 8 bases not matched to a gene; V was cut back by 6 bases and J by 2 bases. Germline V gene data show CDR1 as SGHNT and CDR2 as YENEEA. The chain's CDR3 is CASRRREGHTDTQYF. The CDR3 bases are TGTGCCAGCAGGAGGAGGGAGGGTCACACAGATACGCAGTATTTT.

The chain has TRBV5-5 and TRBJ1-5, with unresolved D. From germline, CDR1 is SGHKS and CDR2 YYEKEE (reference sequence). The CDR3 is 18 residues long. Trimming pared 0 bases from V and 3 bases from J, leaving 19 bases between. In DNA, the CDR3 is TGTGCCAGCAGCTTGGACCCATGGGGAGAATCGGTCAATCAGCCCCAGCATTTT. This sequence encodes CASSLDPWGESVNQPQHF.

CDR3 protein: CASSSLGRQGDYEQYF. The CDR3 coding sequence is TGTGCCAGCAGCTCCCTGGGGAGACAGGGGGACTACGAGCAGTACTTC. This chain connects TRBV11-2 to TRBJ2-7; 9 nucleotides align to TRBD1. Germline-derived CDR1 and CDR2 are SGHAT and FQNNGV. CDR3 length equals 16 residues. The ends lost 4 bases at V and 3 bases at J; junction bases unmatched: 10.

This chain links TRBV10-3 with TRBJ2-5, with D possibly matching TRBD1 (6 bases). V lost 8 bases and J 4 bases, leaving 14 bases between the germline ends. CDR1 ENHRY and CDR2 SYGVKD come from the germline V gene. The CDR3 covers 13 residues. As DNA, the CDR3 is TGTGCCATCCAACCGGGACAACTAGAGACCCAGTACTTC. This codes for CAIQPGQLETQYF.

The chain is built from TRBV28 and TRBJ2-1; 13 bases are shared with TRBD2. Germline CDR1 and CDR2: MDHEN and SYDVKM. V gave up 7 bases and J gave up 9 bases; unmatched junction bases: 3. This CDR3 spans 13 amino acids. Here the CDR3 DNA reads TGTGCCAGCACCAGACTAGCGGGGGGTGAGCAGTTCTTC. Protein product: CASTRLAGGEQFF.

The chain recombines TRBV25-1 with TRBJ2-1, with 7 bases that match TRBD2. The germline gives CDR1 MGHDK, CDR2 SYGVNS. The J segment lost 12 bases and the V segment lost 5 bases, leaving 13 bases of the junction unmatched. This CDR3 has 14 amino acids. The CDR3: CASSPSGTLGTQFF. The CDR3 nucleotides are TGTGCCAGCAGTCCCAGCGGGACTCTTGGAACGCAGTTCTTC.

The chain links TRBV2 to TRBJ2-5; possibly TRBD1 for D (5 bases). Germline lookup yields CDR1 SNHLY and CDR2 FYNNEI. Trimming cost V 4 bases and J 1 base, with 13 bases left between them. This CDR3 region has 15 residues. CDR3 sequence (DNA): TGTGCCAGCAGTGGGGCAGGGTGGCCCCAAGAGACCCAGTACTTC. Amino acids: CASSGAGWPQETQYF.

This rearrangement joins TRBV2 to TRBJ1-2, with D perhaps matching TRBD1 (5 bases). Per germline, CDR1 SNHLY and CDR2 FYNNEI. The CDR3 has 15 amino acids. V dropped 3 bases and J dropped 4 bases, with 15 bases sitting between them. CDR3 coding DNA: TGTGCCAGCAGTGAGTCTAGGGGACTGTTCTATGGCTACACCTTC. Its translation is CASSESRGLFYGYTF.

The CDR3, as DNA: TGCAGCGTTGACGGAAGGCTAGCGGGAGGGCCAGGAGATACGCAGTATTTT. Its protein is CSVDGRLAGGPGDTQYF. The chain carries TRBV29-1 and TRBJ2-3, with 12 nucleotides matching TRBD2. V gave up 3 bases and J gave up 5 bases; unmatched junction bases: 12. The V gene's germline CDR1 is SQVTM and CDR2 ANQGSEA. CDR3 size: 17 residues.

The rearrangement links TRBV4-1 to TRBJ2-3, with D possibly matching TRBD2 (6 bases). V gave up 1 base and J gave up 0 bases, with 17 bases separating them. This CDR3 has 18 residues. Germline lookup yields CDR1 MGHRA and CDR2 YSYEKL. The CDR3 nucleotides are TGCGCCAGCAGCCAAGGGCCCCCCACTGGGACTAGCACAGATACGCAGTATTTT. As protein: CASSQGPPTGTSTDTQYF.

The gene calls are TRBV19 and TRBJ1-1; D may be TRBD1 (5 bases). V dropped 6 bases and J dropped 0 bases, with 14 bases sitting between them. The germline V gene has CDR1 LNHDA and CDR2 SQIVND (reference sequence). This CDR3 is 15 amino acids long. The chain's CDR3 is CASSSPTGMNTEAFF. The CDR3 DNA reads TGTGCCAGTAGCTCACCCACAGGCATGAACACTGAAGCTTTCTTT.

The V call is TRBV7-9, the J call TRBJ2-5, with TRBD2 identical over 10 bases. Trimming cost V 5 bases and J 3 bases; bases outside gene matches: 12. The CDR3 is 17 residues long. Germline assignment: CDR1 SEHNR and CDR2 FQNEAQ (reference sequence). The CDR3 region is CASSPVLAGMGEETQYF. CDR3 nucleotides: TGTGCCAGCAGCCCCGTACTAGCGGGAATGGGGGAAGAGACCCAGTACTTC.

This chain uses TRBV28 with TRBJ1-5; 9 nucleotides agree with TRBD1. The J segment lost 6 bases and the V segment lost 3 bases, leaving 6 bases of the junction unmatched. The CDR3 sequence is 15 residues long. The germline CDR1 and CDR2 sequences are MDHEN and SYDVKM. CDR3 amino acids: CASSFWDRVSQPQHF. CDR3 nucleotides: TGTGCCAGCAGTTTCTGGGACAGGGTAAGTCAGCCCCAGCATTTT.

This chain links TRBV28 with TRBJ1-1; no clear D. This CDR3 has 12 residues. The V gene's germline CDR1 is MDHEN and CDR2 SYDVKM. The V end was cut by 3 bases, the J end by 3 bases, with 5 bases between. CDR3 protein: CASSFGHTEAFF. The CDR3 DNA reads TGTGCCAGCAGTTTTGGGCACACTGAAGCTTTCTTT.

The rearrangement links TRBV28 to TRBJ1-2; D is undetermined. This CDR3 contains 11 residues. The ends were cut back, 8 bases at V and 4 bases at J, with 8 bases in the middle. Germline V gene data show CDR1 as MDHEN and CDR2 as SYDVKM. This chain's CDR3 is CASGGPYGYTF. CDR3 nucleotides: TGTGCCAGCGGCGGTCCCTATGGCTACACCTTC.

The V and J genes are TRBV19 and TRBJ1-1, with 7 bases that match TRBD1. Germline CDR1 reads LNHDA; CDR2 reads SQIVND (reference sequence). With V trimmed by 5 bases and J by 0 bases, 15 bases remained unmatched. This CDR3 spans 18 amino acids. CDR3 in amino acids: CASSHPLQQGFMNTEAFF. The CDR3 nucleotides are TGTGCCAGTAGTCACCCTCTACAACAGGGGTTTATGAACACTGAAGCTTTCTTT.

This sequence joins TRBV27 and TRBJ2-3; D call uncertain. The CDR3 spans 14 residues. Germline loops: CDR1 MNHEY, CDR2 SMNVEV (reference sequence). Trimming took off 6 bases at V and 0 bases at J, with 10 bases between the two ends. CDR3 nucleotides: TGTGCCAGCAGGTCCCCCCAGAGCACAGATACGCAGTATTTT. The encoded protein is CASRSPQSTDTQYF.

The rearrangement links TRBV15 to TRBJ2-3, with TRBD2 matching over 8 bases. The CDR3 length is 16 residues. The V gene's germline CDR1 is LNHNV and CDR2 YYDKDF (reference sequence). V shed 0 bases and J 1 base; nucleotides not matched to a gene: 3. The CDR3 sequence is CATSRDAGGRTDTQYF. DNA for the CDR3: TGTGCCACCAGCAGAGATGCGGGAGGTCGCACAGATACGCAGTATTTT.

The chain couples TRBV5-1 to TRBJ2-5; TRBD2 matches at 11 bases. The ends lost 1 base at V and 5 bases at J; junction bases unmatched: 10. Germline lookup yields CDR1 SGHRS and CDR2 YFSETQ. The CDR3 has 17 residues. The CDR3 region is CASSLFLAGGRQETQYF. CDR3 coding DNA: TGCGCCAGCAGCTTGTTCCTAGCGGGAGGCCGGCAGGAGACCCAGTACTTC.

This clone came up a few times. The chain combines TRBV6-1 with TRBJ2-7; no definite D call. This CDR3 has 13 residues. V gave up 2 bases and J gave up 2 bases, with 7 bases separating them. Germline CDR1 and CDR2: MNHNS and SASEGT. The CDR3 DNA sequence: TGTGCCAGCAGTGAATCGACTCCCTACGAGCAGTACTTC. It translates to CASSESTPYEQYF.

This chain links TRBV4-3 with TRBJ2-3; 8 positions match TRBD2. Per germline, CDR1 LGHNA and CDR2 YSLEER. The CDR3 spans 15 residues. The J segment lost 2 bases and the V segment lost 6 bases, leaving 7 bases of the junction unmatched. The CDR3: CASSSGGRLTDTQYF. The CDR3 DNA follows: TGCGCCAGCAGTTCGGGCGGGAGGCTCACAGATACGCAGTATTTT.

The V call is TRBV28, the J call TRBJ2-7; possible D gene TRBD2, 5 bases. The CDR3 length is 14 residues. CDR1 is MDHEN and CDR2 is SYDVKM in the germline V gene. V lost 5 bases and J 4 bases, leaving 15 bases between the germline ends. The CDR3 region has the DNA TGTGCCAGCAGTGGCGGACTCCAGGCTTACGAGCAGTACTTC. Its protein is CASSGGLQAYEQYF.

This sequence joins TRBV7-9 and TRBJ2-2, with unresolved D. The CDR3 has 14 residues. V was shortened by 0 bases and J by 3 bases, with 5 bases between the two germline ends. The V gene's germline CDR1 is SEHNR and CDR2 FQNEAQ (reference sequence). The CDR3 DNA is TGTGCCAGCAGCTTAGCGCCGGACACCGGGGAGCTGTTTTTT. This translates into CASSLAPDTGELFF.